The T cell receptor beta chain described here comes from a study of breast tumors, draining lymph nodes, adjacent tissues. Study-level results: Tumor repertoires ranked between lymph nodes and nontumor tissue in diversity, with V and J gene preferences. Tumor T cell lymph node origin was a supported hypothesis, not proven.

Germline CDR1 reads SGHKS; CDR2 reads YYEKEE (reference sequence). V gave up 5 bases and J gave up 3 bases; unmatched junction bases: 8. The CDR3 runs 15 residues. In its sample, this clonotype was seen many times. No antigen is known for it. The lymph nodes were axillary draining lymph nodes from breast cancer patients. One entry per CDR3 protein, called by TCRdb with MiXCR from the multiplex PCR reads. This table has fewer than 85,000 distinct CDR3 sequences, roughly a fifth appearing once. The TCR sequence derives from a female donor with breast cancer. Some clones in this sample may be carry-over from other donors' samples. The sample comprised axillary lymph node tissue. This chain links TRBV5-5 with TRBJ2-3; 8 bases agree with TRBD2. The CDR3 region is CASRRGRSETDTQYF. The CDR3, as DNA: TGTGCCAGCAGACGCGGGAGGTCGGAGACAGATACGCAGTATTTT.